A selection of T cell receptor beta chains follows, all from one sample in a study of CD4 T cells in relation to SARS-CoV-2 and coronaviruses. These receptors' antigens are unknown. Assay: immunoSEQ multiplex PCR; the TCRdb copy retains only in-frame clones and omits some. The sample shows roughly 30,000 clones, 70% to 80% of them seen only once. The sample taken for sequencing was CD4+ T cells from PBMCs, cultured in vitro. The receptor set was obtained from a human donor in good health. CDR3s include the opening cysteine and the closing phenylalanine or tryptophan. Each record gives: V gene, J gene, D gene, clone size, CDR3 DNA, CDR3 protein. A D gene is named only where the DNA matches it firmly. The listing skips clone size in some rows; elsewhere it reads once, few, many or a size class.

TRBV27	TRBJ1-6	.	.	TGTGCCAGCAGTTGGGAAGGGGGTAATTCACCCCTCCACTTT	CASSWEGGNSPLHF
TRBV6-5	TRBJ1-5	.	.	TGTGCCAGCAGTTACTCTAGGGTTAGCAATCAGCCCCAGCATTTT	CASSYSRVSNQPQHF
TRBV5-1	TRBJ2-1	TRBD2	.	TGCGCCAGCAGCTTGGATCTAGCGGGGGGCCCTAATGAGCAGTTCTTC	CASSLDLAGGPNEQFF
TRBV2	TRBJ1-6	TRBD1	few	TGTGCCAGCAGTGAAGGTGTAGTGGGACAGGGGTATTCACCCCTCCACTTT	CASSEGVVGQGYSPLHF
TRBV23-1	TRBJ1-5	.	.	TGCGCCAGCAGTCAAATTAGACAGGTCCCAAGATATAATCAGCCCCAGCATTTT	CASSQIRQVPRYNQPQHF
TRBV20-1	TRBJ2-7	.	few	TGCAGTGCTAGCGGGCCTGGGCTTTGGGGCTTC	CSASGPGLWGF
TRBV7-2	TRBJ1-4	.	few	TGTCCCCGACACCCAACTAATGAAAAACTGTTTTTT	CPRHPTNEKLFF
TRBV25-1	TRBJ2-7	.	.	TGTGCCAGCAGTGAATCTGGGCTGGCCGTCGAGCAGTACTTC	CASSESGLAVEQYF
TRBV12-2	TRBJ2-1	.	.	TGTGCAAGTCGCTCAACGGACTATTCCTACAATGAGCAGTTCTTC	CASRSTDYSYNEQFF
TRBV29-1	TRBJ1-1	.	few	TGCAGCGTTGCTCCCGGGACCCGAACTGAAGCTTTCTTT	CSVAPGTRTEAFF
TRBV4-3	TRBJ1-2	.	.	TGCGCCAGCAGCCCCCGAGGAGAAGGCAGGGCCCACACCTTC	CASSPRGEGRAHTF
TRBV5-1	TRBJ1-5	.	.	TGCGCCAGCAGCTTGGCCGGGGGAAGCAATCAGCCCCAGCATTTT	CASSLAGGSNQPQHF
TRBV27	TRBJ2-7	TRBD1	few	TGTGCCAGCATCGGGAGAAAGGGGAGGACAGGGAGTATGTACGAGCAGTACTTC	CASIGRKGRTGSMYEQYF
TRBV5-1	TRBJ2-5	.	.	TGCGCCAGCAGCTTGGCCGGTCAGGGCGCGGAGACCCAGTACTTC	CASSLAGQGAETQYF
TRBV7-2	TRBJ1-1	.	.	TGTGCCAGCAGCTTAGATTCGGACACTGAAGCTTTCTTT	CASSLDSDTEAFF
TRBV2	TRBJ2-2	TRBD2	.	TGTGCCAGCAGAGGGCGGGGGGTCTTCACCGGGGAGCTGTTTTTT	CASRGRGVFTGELFF
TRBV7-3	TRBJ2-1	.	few	TGTGCCAGCAGCCCCACCTTCGCGTTCAATGAGCAGTTCTTC	CASSPTFAFNEQFF
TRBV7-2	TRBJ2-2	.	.	TGTGCCAGCAGACCGGGACTTTTTACCGGGGAGCTGTTTTTT	CASRPGLFTGELFF
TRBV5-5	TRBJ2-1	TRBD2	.	TGTGCCAGCAACCGACTAGCGGGGCTCAATGAGCAGTTCTTC	CASNRLAGLNEQFF
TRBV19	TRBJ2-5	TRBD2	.	TGTGCCACCCAACCGGGGAGGGAAGAGACCCAGTACTTC	CATQPGREETQYF
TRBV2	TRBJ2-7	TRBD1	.	TGTGCCAGCGCCGGGACAGGTGGACCCTACGAGCAGTACTTC	CASAGTGGPYEQYF
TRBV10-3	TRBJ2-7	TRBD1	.	TGTGCCATCAGTGAGTCTCGACAGGGGGGCTCCTACGAGCAGTACTTC	CAISESRQGGSYEQYF
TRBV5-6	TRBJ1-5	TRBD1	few	TGTGCCAGCAGCAGCCGACTGGGACAGGGGATAAGTCAGCCCCAGCATTTT	CASSSRLGQGISQPQHF
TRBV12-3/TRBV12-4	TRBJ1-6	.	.	TGTGCCAGCAGTTTTTCGGCTGGCCCACTCCACTTT	CASSFSAGPLHF
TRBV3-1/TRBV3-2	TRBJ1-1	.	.	TGTGCCAGCAGCCAGAGAGAGGTGAACACTGAAGCTTTCTTT	CASSQREVNTEAFF
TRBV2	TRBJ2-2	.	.	TGTGCCAGCAGTGAAAATACGATCGGGGAGCTGTTTTTT	CASSENTIGELFF
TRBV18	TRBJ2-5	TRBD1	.	TGTGCCAGCTCAGACTCAGGGGGCGCGCGGGAGACCCAGTACTTC	CASSDSGGARETQYF
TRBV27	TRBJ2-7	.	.	TGTGCCAGCAGGGGTTCTACCACCTCCTACGAGCAGTACTTC	CASRGSTTSYEQYF
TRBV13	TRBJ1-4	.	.	TGTGCCAGCAGCGGATACCGGGACGGTGGGGAAAAACTGTTTTTT	CASSGYRDGGEKLFF
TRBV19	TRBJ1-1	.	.	TGTGCCAGTAGTATCCAGGGTGACGCTGAAGCTTTCTTT	CASSIQGDAEAFF
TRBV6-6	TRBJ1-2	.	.	TGTGCCAGCAGTTACTCTGCAGACAACTATGGCTACACCTTC	CASSYSADNYGYTF
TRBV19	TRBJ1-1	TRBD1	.	TGTGCCAGCCGGGGACAGGGCTCCACTGAAGCTTTCTTT	CASRGQGSTEAFF
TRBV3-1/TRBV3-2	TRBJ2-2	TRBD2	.	TGTGCCAGCAGCCAAGCAATTGTAGCGGGGGGCACCGGGGAGCTGTTTTTT	CASSQAIVAGGTGELFF
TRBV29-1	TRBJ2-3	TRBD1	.	TGCAGCGTTGAAAGACAGGGGGCTTTAGATACGCAGTATTTT	CSVERQGALDTQYF
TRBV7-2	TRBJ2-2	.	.	TGTGCCAGCAGCACCCATAACAGGGAGATTCGTTCCGGGGAGCTGTTTTTT	CASSTHNREIRSGELFF
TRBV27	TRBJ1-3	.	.	TGTGCCAGCAGTCTAATCAGGGGTTTTGGAAACACCATATATTTT	CASSLIRGFGNTIYF
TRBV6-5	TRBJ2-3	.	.	TGTGCCAGCAGTAACGGGGGGCCCCCCACAGATACGCAGTATTTT	CASSNGGPPTDTQYF
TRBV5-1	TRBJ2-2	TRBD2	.	TGCGCCAGCAGCCCGGAGCGGGGGCACGGCACCGGGGAGCTGTTTTTT	CASSPERGHGTGELFF
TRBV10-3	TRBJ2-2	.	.	TGTGCCACCCTTGCCGCCGACCCCTACACCGGGGAGCTGTTTTTT	CATLAADPYTGELFF
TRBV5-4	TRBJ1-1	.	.	TGTGCCAGCAGCCTCGACAGCCGGGCGTCGAACACTGAAGCTTTCTTT	CASSLDSRASNTEAFF
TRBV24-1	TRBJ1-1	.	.	TGTGCCACCAGTGACCCAAAAACTGAAGCTTTCTTT	CATSDPKTEAFF
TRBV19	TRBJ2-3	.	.	TGTGCCAGTAGGTCCACCCCGGGACTCCCGAAAGATACGCAGTATTTT	CASRSTPGLPKDTQYF
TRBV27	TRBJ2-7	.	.	TGTGCCAGCAGTTTATCGGACCCCGGCCGCTACGAGCAGTACTTC	CASSLSDPGRYEQYF
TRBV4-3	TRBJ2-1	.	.	TGCGCCAGCAGCCAAGACAGGATGGGCTCCTACAATGAGCAGTTCTTC	CASSQDRMGSYNEQFF
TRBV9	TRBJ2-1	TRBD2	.	TGTGCCAGCAGCGCCGGGACTAGCGGCGTCGGTGAGCAGTTCTTC	CASSAGTSGVGEQFF
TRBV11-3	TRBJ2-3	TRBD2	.	TGTGCCAGCAGCCGGACTAGCGGGGGCGCAGATACGCAGTATTTT	CASSRTSGGADTQYF
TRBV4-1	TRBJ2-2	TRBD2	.	TGCGCCAGCAGCGAGGGACTAGCGGGAGTTATCGCCGGGGAGCTGTTTTTT	CASSEGLAGVIAGELFF
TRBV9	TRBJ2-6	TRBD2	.	TGTGCCAGCAGTCCCGGGGGGGCTGGGGCCAACGTCCTGACTTTC	CASSPGGAGANVLTF
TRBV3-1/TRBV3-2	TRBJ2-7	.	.	TGTGCCAGCAGCCAAGAGGGGATGGGATCTTACGAGCAGTACTTC	CASSQEGMGSYEQYF
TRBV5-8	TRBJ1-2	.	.	TGTGCCAGCAGCTTGTACCAGACAGCCTCCTACTATGGCTACACCTTC	CASSLYQTASYYGYTF
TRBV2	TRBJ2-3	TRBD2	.	TGTGCCAGCAGTGGGGGACTAGTGAGGACAGATACGCAGTATTTT	CASSGGLVRTDTQYF
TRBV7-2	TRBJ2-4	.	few	TGTGCCAGCAGCGTGCAACAGGGCATTCAGTACTTC	CASSVQQGIQYF
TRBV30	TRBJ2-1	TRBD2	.	TGTGCCTGGAGTGTAAATAGCGGGCCCGGTTACAATGAGCAGTTCTTC	CAWSVNSGPGYNEQFF
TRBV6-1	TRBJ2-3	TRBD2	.	TGTGCCAGCAGTGAAACTAGCGGGGGGCGCACGCAGTATTTT	CASSETSGGRTQYF
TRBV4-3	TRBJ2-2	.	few	TGCGCCAGCAGTCGAGGGAAGACAGTCACCGGGGAGCTGTTTTTT	CASSRGKTVTGELFF
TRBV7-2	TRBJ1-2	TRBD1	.	TGTGCCAGCAGCCCGCGGGGACAGGGGGTGTATGGCTACACCTTC	CASSPRGQGVYGYTF